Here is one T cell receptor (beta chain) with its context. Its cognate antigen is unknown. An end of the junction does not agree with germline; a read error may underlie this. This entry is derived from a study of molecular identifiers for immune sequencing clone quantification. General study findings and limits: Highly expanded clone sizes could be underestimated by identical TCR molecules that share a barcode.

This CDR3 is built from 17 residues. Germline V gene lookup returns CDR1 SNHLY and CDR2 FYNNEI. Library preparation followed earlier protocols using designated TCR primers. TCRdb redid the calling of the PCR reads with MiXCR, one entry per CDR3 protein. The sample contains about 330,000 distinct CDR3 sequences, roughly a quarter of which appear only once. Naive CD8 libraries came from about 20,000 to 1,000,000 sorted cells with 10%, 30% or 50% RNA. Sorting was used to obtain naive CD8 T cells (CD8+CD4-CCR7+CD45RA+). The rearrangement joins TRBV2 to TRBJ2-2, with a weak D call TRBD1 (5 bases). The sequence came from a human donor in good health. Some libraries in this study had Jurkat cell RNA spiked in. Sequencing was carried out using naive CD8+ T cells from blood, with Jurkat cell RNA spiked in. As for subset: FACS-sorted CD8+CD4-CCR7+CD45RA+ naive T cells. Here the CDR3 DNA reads TGTGCCGGCAGTGACAATCCCGGACACGCGAACACCGGGGAGCTGTTTTTT. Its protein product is CAGSDNPGHANTGELFF.